The rows below give T cell receptor beta chains drawn from one sample of a study of glioma-infiltrating T cells after dendritic cell vaccination. Method: immunoSEQ multiplex PCR; TCRdb's copy keeps in-frame clones and lacks some. The data hold tens of thousands of clones, with 90% to 95% observed a single time. Sequencing used blood, obtained before dendritic cell vaccination. These TCRs come from a human donor with glioblastoma. Each CDR3 is given with its conserved first and last residue. The order of the fields is V gene, clone size, J gene, D gene, CDR3 DNA, CDR3 protein. D genes are given only for firm matches. Clone size, where shown, is once, few, many, or a class for clones that have expanded.

v_gene: TRBV6-1
abundance: NA
j_gene: TRBJ1-2
d_gene: NA
CDR3nt: TGTGCCAGCAGGACAGAAAGGACAGCCGGCTATGGCTACACCTTC
CDR3aa: CASRTERTAGYGYTF

v_gene: TRBV6-5
abundance: NA
j_gene: TRBJ2-2
d_gene: NA
CDR3nt: TGTGCCAGCATCTATGGCACCGGGGAGCTGTTTTTT
CDR3aa: CASIYGTGELFF

v_gene: TRBV5-6
abundance: few
j_gene: TRBJ2-7
d_gene: NA
CDR3nt: TGTGCCAGCAGCGCCGGGACACCCGCTAGTCAGTACTTC
CDR3aa: CASSAGTPASQYF

v_gene: TRBV27
abundance: NA
j_gene: TRBJ1-5
d_gene: NA
CDR3nt: TGTGCCAGCAAATTTCGCGGTGAAATAAATCAGCCCCAGCATTTT
CDR3aa: CASKFRGEINQPQHF

v_gene: TRBV18
abundance: NA
j_gene: TRBJ2-3
d_gene: NA
CDR3nt: TGTGCCAGCTCCCTCCTGGCCAGTTGGCCCACAGATACGCAGTATTTT
CDR3aa: CASSLLASWPTDTQYF

v_gene: TRBV9
abundance: NA
j_gene: TRBJ2-1
d_gene: NA
CDR3nt: TGTGCCAGCAGCGCCGGGACTCCCTCCTACAATGAGCAGTTCTTC
CDR3aa: CASSAGTPSYNEQFF

v_gene: TRBV11-2
abundance: NA
j_gene: TRBJ2-3
d_gene: NA
CDR3nt: TGTGCCAGCAGCTTAGACCGGTCCCCTACGCAGTATTTT
CDR3aa: CASSLDRSPTQYF

v_gene: TRBV27
abundance: once
j_gene: TRBJ1-1
d_gene: NA
CDR3nt: TGTGCCAGCATCGGTTACGGGAGGATTCCTGAAGCTTTCTTT
CDR3aa: CASIGYGRIPEAFF

v_gene: TRBV5-1
abundance: NA
j_gene: TRBJ2-1
d_gene: NA
CDR3nt: TGCGCCAGCAGCTTGCAGGGATCGTCCTACAATGAGCAGTTCTTC
CDR3aa: CASSLQGSSYNEQFF

v_gene: TRBV5-1
abundance: NA
j_gene: TRBJ1-2
d_gene: TRBD1
CDR3nt: TGCGCCAGCAGCTCGGTCGGACAGGGAACCCCAAGGGACTATGGCTACACCTTC
CDR3aa: CASSSVGQGTPRDYGYTF

v_gene: TRBV5-4
abundance: NA
j_gene: TRBJ2-4
d_gene: TRBD1
CDR3nt: TGTGCCAGCAGCTTGGGGGGGACAGGGGGCATGGACATTCAGTACTTC
CDR3aa: CASSLGGTGGMDIQYF

v_gene: TRBV6-5
abundance: NA
j_gene: TRBJ2-1
d_gene: NA
CDR3nt: TGTGCCAGCAGCCCTAGGACTCTCCCCTACAATGAGCAGTTCTTC
CDR3aa: CASSPRTLPYNEQFF

v_gene: TRBV11-1
abundance: once
j_gene: TRBJ2-1
d_gene: NA
CDR3nt: TGTGCCAGCAGCTTAACCCAGGGAACCTACAATGAGCAGTTCTTC
CDR3aa: CASSLTQGTYNEQFF

v_gene: TRBV13
abundance: NA
j_gene: TRBJ1-2
d_gene: TRBD1
CDR3nt: TGTGCCAGCAGCCACAGGACAGGGGGACACTATGGCTACACCTTC
CDR3aa: CASSHRTGGHYGYTF

v_gene: TRBV19
abundance: once
j_gene: TRBJ1-1
d_gene: TRBD1
CDR3nt: TGTGCCAGTAGATTCGCCTGGACAGGTAACACTGAAGCTTTCTTT
CDR3aa: CASRFAWTGNTEAFF

v_gene: TRBV27
abundance: NA
j_gene: TRBJ2-3
d_gene: TRBD1
CDR3nt: TGTGCCAGCAGTTGGACAGGGCGCCCAGATACGCAGTATTTT
CDR3aa: CASSWTGRPDTQYF

v_gene: TRBV1
abundance: NA
j_gene: TRBJ2-7
d_gene: NA
CDR3nt: TGCACCAGCAGCCAAGAAAAGGGAGGGAGCTACGAGCAGTACTTC
CDR3aa: CTSSQEKGGSYEQYF

v_gene: TRBV6-1
abundance: NA
j_gene: TRBJ2-3
d_gene: TRBD2
CDR3nt: TGTGCCAGCAGTGGGACTAGCGGGGGGCCGGTTCATGCGGATACGCAGTATTTT
CDR3aa: CASSGTSGGPVHADTQYF

v_gene: TRBV29-1
abundance: NA
j_gene: TRBJ2-2
d_gene: NA
CDR3nt: TGCAGCGTTTCCATTCAGAAGAACACCGGGGAGCTGTTTTTT
CDR3aa: CSVSIQKNTGELFF

v_gene: TRBV5-6
abundance: once
j_gene: TRBJ1-5
d_gene: NA
CDR3nt: TGTGCCAGCAGCTTGGGCGCGTCGCCACAGAATCAGCCCCAGCATTTT
CDR3aa: CASSLGASPQNQPQHF

v_gene: TRBV27
abundance: NA
j_gene: TRBJ2-2
d_gene: NA
CDR3nt: TGTGCCAGCAGTTCCACAGGGTTTTCCGGCCCCACCGGGGAGCTGTTTTTT
CDR3aa: CASSSTGFSGPTGELFF

v_gene: TRBV4-2
abundance: NA
j_gene: TRBJ2-7
d_gene: NA
CDR3nt: TGTGCCAGCAGCCAAGACTCGGCAGGTACCCTCTACGAGCAGTACTTC
CDR3aa: CASSQDSAGTLYEQYF

v_gene: TRBV15
abundance: NA
j_gene: TRBJ1-6
d_gene: NA
CDR3nt: TGTGCCACCAGCCGGGACACATATAATTCACCCCTCCACTTT
CDR3aa: CATSRDTYNSPLHF

v_gene: TRBV6-1
abundance: NA
j_gene: TRBJ1-2
d_gene: NA
CDR3nt: TGTGCCAGCCCCGGACAGAACTTCTATGGCTACACCTTC
CDR3aa: CASPGQNFYGYTF

v_gene: TRBV6-1
abundance: NA
j_gene: TRBJ2-6
d_gene: NA
CDR3nt: TGTGCCAGCAGTGAACCAGGGGCTGGGGCCAACGTCCTGACTTTC
CDR3aa: CASSEPGAGANVLTF

v_gene: TRBV21-1
abundance: NA
j_gene: TRBJ1-5
d_gene: NA
CDR3nt: TGTGCCAGCAGCAAAGTAAGGGACAGGGATCAGCCCCAGCATTTT
CDR3aa: CASSKVRDRDQPQHF

v_gene: TRBV16
abundance: NA
j_gene: TRBJ2-7
d_gene: NA
CDR3nt: TGTGCCAGCAGCCAATCCCCCGGTGTGATCCACGAGCAGTACTTC
CDR3aa: CASSQSPGVIHEQYF

v_gene: TRBV2
abundance: NA
j_gene: TRBJ1-1
d_gene: TRBD1
CDR3nt: TGTGCCAGCAGTGGACAGGGTAAAACTGAAGCTTTCTTT
CDR3aa: CASSGQGKTEAFF

v_gene: TRBV4-1
abundance: NA
j_gene: TRBJ2-5
d_gene: NA
CDR3nt: TGCGCCAGCAGCCAAGAGGTTCGGAGGGAAGAGACCCAGTACTTC
CDR3aa: CASSQEVRREETQYF

v_gene: TRBV29-1
abundance: NA
j_gene: TRBJ2-7
d_gene: NA
CDR3nt: TGCAGCGTGCCGGACAGTTCGGTGCAGTACTTC
CDR3aa: CSVPDSSVQYF

v_gene: TRBV19
abundance: NA
j_gene: TRBJ1-5
d_gene: TRBD1
CDR3nt: TGTGCCAGTAGTATAAGAGGGGGCGTTGATCAGCCCCAGCATTTT
CDR3aa: CASSIRGGVDQPQHF

v_gene: TRBV4-1
abundance: NA
j_gene: TRBJ2-5
d_gene: NA
CDR3nt: TGCGCCAGCAGCCAAGATATAGTAGGGGGACGAGAGACCCAGTACTTC
CDR3aa: CASSQDIVGGRETQYF

v_gene: TRBV7-2
abundance: NA
j_gene: TRBJ2-7
d_gene: NA
CDR3nt: TGTGCCAGCAGCTTGACGGCTAGCGCGGGCTACGAGCAGTACTTC
CDR3aa: CASSLTASAGYEQYF

v_gene: TRBV5-1
abundance: NA
j_gene: TRBJ1-5
d_gene: NA
CDR3nt: TGCGCCAGCAGCCGAGGACAGCGTCCTAGCAATCAGCCCCAGCATTTT
CDR3aa: CASSRGQRPSNQPQHF

v_gene: TRBV19
abundance: NA
j_gene: TRBJ1-2
d_gene: NA
CDR3nt: TGTGCCAGTAGTATTAATAGTGTGAACGGAGCTTTTAACTATGGCTACACCTTC
CDR3aa: CASSINSVNGAFNYGYTF